The 24 T cell receptor beta chains reported below all come from one sample, sequenced in a study of blood T cell repertoires in COVID-19. TCRdb keeps only in-frame clones here, not all; method: immunoSEQ multiplex PCR. This table holds over 250,000 clones, approximately 88% found once. Sequences were obtained from peripheral blood. The origin of the receptors is a woman aged 70-85 years with COVID-19, enrolled during active disease.

The V gene is TRBV11-2, the J gene TRBJ1-3, with D maybe TRBD1 (5 bases). The germline V and J ends were trimmed by 7 bases and 3 bases, with 7 bases remaining between them. Germline assignment: CDR1 SGHAT and CDR2 FQNNGV. The CDR3 spans 12 residues. CDR3 region: CASKGLGNTIYF. The CDR3 coding sequence is TGTGCCAGCAAGGGACTTGGAAACACCATATATTTT.

The chain has TRBV9 and TRBJ1-5; D ambiguous. Trimming pared 0 bases from V and 0 bases from J, leaving 7 bases between. The CDR3 covers 15 residues. Germline assignment: CDR1 SGDLS and CDR2 YYNGEE. CDR3 DNA sequence: TGTGCCAGCAGCGTAGGTGGAGCTAGCAATCAGCCCCAGCATTTT. The encoded protein is CASSVGGASNQPQHF. Together with reference TRBV9 and TRBJ1-5, the CDR3 gives the full variable domain: DSGVTQTPKHLITATGQRVTLRCSPRSGDLSVYWYQQSLDQGLQFLIQYYNGEERAKGNILERFSAQQFPDLHSELNLSSLELGDSALYFCASSVGGASNQPQHFGDGTRLSIL.

Notes on this clone: A read error is likely, as this CDR3 ends without the conserved phenylalanine or tryptophan. No DNA is shown, since the ends of the CDR3 on it are uncertain; the CDR3 is the one TCRdb lists. The rearrangement joins TRBV5-8 to TRBJ2-7; TRBD2 was called by the table and not checked on the DNA. Germline V CDR1 and CDR2: SGHTS, YDEGEE. The CDR3 length equals 11 residues, ends included. The CDR3 loop is CASSPRPGLLM.

The V and J genes are TRBV5-4 and TRBJ2-7; D possibly corresponds to TRBD2 (6 bases). The CDR3 has 15 residues. Per the germline V gene, CDR1 is SGHNT and CDR2 is YYREEE (reference sequence). Deletions cut 4 bases from V and 2 bases from J, with 16 bases between. The CDR3 here is CASSPGRGLPYEQYF. The CDR3 DNA follows: TGTGCCAGCAGCCCCGGGCGGGGATTGCCCTACGAGCAGTACTTC.

The chain couples TRBV7-9 to TRBJ2-6; D might be TRBD2 (6 bases). Germline V CDR1 and CDR2: SEHNR, FQNEAQ (reference sequence). Trimming pared 8 bases from V and 0 bases from J, leaving 11 bases between. The CDR3 is made up of 15 amino acids. The DNA for the CDR3 is TGTGCCAGCGCTCTGGGGGGCTCTGGGGCCAACGTCCTGACTTTC. This codes for CASALGGSGANVLTF.

The genes are TRBV5-5 and TRBJ2-5, with D possibly being TRBD1 (6 bases). V was pared by 4 bases and J by 5 bases, with 12 bases between. CDR3 length: 13 amino acids. Germline assignment: CDR1 SGHKS and CDR2 YYEKEE (reference sequence). CDR3 residues: CASSEGQKETQYF. Here the CDR3 DNA reads TGTGCCAGCAGCGAAGGACAGAAGGAGACCCAGTACTTC.

The chain recombines TRBV7-2 with TRBJ1-2; TRBD1 aligns across 8 bases. Germline V gene data show CDR1 as SGHTA and CDR2 as FQGNSA. J lost 7 bases, V lost 4 bases, and 14 bases had no gene match. The length of the CDR3 is 16 residues. The CDR3 bases are TGTGCCAGCAGCTCCGGCTGGGACAGGTTGACCTCTGGCTACACCTTC. As protein: CASSSGWDRLTSGYTF.

The gene calls are TRBV3-1 (or the pseudogene TRBV3-2) and TRBJ1-4; perhaps TRBD1 as D (5 bases). This CDR3 comprises 15 residues. V was cut by 2 bases and J by 8 bases, with 15 bases left in between. CDR1 and CDR2 from the germline V gene are LGHDT and YNNKEL (reference sequence). CDR3 loop: CASSQRRGGLEKLFF. The CDR3 bases are TGTGCCAGCAGCCAAAGGCGGGGCGGGTTAGAAAAACTGTTTTTT.

The CDR3 bases are TGCGCCAGCAGCTTAAGCGGGAGACTAATAGATGAGCAGTTCTTC. This codes for CASSLSGRLIDEQFF. The chain uses TRBV5-1 and TRBJ2-1, with 8 bases lining up with TRBD2. This CDR3 has 15 residues. V shed 2 bases and J 8 bases; nucleotides not matched to a gene: 9. The germline V gene encodes CDR1 SGHRS and CDR2 YFSETQ.

This clone was detected only a few times. The chain employs TRBV7-8 and TRBJ2-5; 7 bases map to TRBD2. In germline, CDR1 is SGHVS, CDR2 FQNEAQ. Trimming removed 0 bases from V and 9 bases from J; junction bases left unmatched: 4. The CDR3 runs to 13 residues. The CDR3 DNA reads as TGTGCCAGCAGCTTAGCGGGGAGGGATCCCCAGTACTTC. Translation gives CASSLAGRDPQYF.

In its sample, this clone was seen once. This chain uses TRBV3-1 (or the pseudogene TRBV3-2) with TRBJ2-1, with D unclear. V was clipped by 3 bases and J by 3 bases, with 12 bases between them. The germline V gene has CDR1 LGHDT and CDR2 YNNKEL (reference sequence). The CDR3 runs 15 residues. CDR3 protein: CASSHTFKYYNEQFF. The DNA for the CDR3 is TGTGCCAGCAGCCATACTTTCAAATACTACAATGAGCAGTTCTTC.

This chain joins TRBV28 and TRBJ1-1, with TRBD1 identical over 8 bases. This CDR3 has 16 residues. V was pared by 4 bases and J by 0 bases, with 7 bases of the junction left unmatched. The germline V gene encodes CDR1 MDHEN and CDR2 SYDVKM. CDR3 DNA: TGTGCCAGCAGTTCTCCCGGGACAGGAATGAACACTGAAGCTTTCTTT. Protein: CASSSPGTGMNTEAFF.

The chain couples TRBV6-5 to TRBJ2-1; 7 bases map to TRBD1. The CDR3 has 14 amino acids. Germline CDR1 is MNHEY and CDR2 is SVGAGI. V shed 2 bases, J shed 2 bases, and the junction held 0 bases outside the gene matches. The CDR3 DNA follows: TGTGCCAGCAGTTACAGGGGGCCCTACAATGAGCAGTTCTTC. Its protein product is CASSYRGPYNEQFF.

The chain is built from TRBV9 and TRBJ1-6, with TRBD1 identical over 9 bases. J gave up 10 bases and V 4 bases, and 6 bases lay outside the gene matches. From germline, CDR1 is SGDLS and CDR2 YYNGEE. The CDR3 is 14 residues long. The chain's CDR3 is CASSQRTGVSPLHF. The CDR3 bases are TGTGCCAGCAGCCAACGGACAGGGGTCTCACCCCTCCACTTT.

V and J are TRBV7-2 and TRBJ1-5; D is uncertain. The CDR3 is made up of 16 amino acids. The V gene lost 5 bases and the J gene lost 1 base, with 15 bases spanning the gap. The germline V gene has CDR1 SGHTA and CDR2 FQGNSA. The CDR3 region has the DNA TGTGCCAGCAGCCACGGAGCGGGGTTGAGCAATCAGCCCCAGCATTTT. Encoded protein: CASSHGAGLSNQPQHF.

The rearrangement uses TRBV7-3 and TRBJ2-1, with 7 bases identical to TRBD2. CDR1 SGHTA and CDR2 FQGTGA come from the germline V gene. The CDR3 contains 16 residues. V lost 2 bases and J lost 7; bases outside the gene matches: 11. The CDR3 protein is CASSLRGGGRKNEQFF. The CDR3 DNA follows: TGTGCCAGCAGCTTACGGGGAGGCGGGAGAAAGAATGAGCAGTTCTTC.

This chain connects TRBV4-1 to TRBJ1-5, with D perhaps TRBD1 (5 bases). Germline lookup yields CDR1 MGHRA and CDR2 YSYEKL. V lost 4 bases and J 5 bases, leaving 15 bases between the germline ends. The CDR3 consists of 15 residues. In DNA form, the CDR3 reads TGCGCCAGCAGCCTCTCCCCAGGGAGGGATCAGCCCCAGCATTTT. This sequence encodes CASSLSPGRDQPQHF.

Details on this clone: The same CDR3 can be traced to other DNA sequences in this sample. The chain employs TRBV5-6 and TRBJ2-5; 9 nucleotides match TRBD2. Germline assignment: CDR1 SGHDT and CDR2 YYEEEE. J lost 2 bases, V lost 0 bases, and 2 bases had no gene match. This CDR3 spans 15 amino acids. The CDR3 sequence is CASSLGLAGQETQYF. As DNA, the CDR3 is TGTGCCAGCAGCTTGGGTCTAGCGGGACAAGAGACCCAGTACTTC.

The chain is built from TRBV19 and TRBJ2-5; TRBD2 agrees at 9 bases. The length of the CDR3 is 14 residues. The germline gives CDR1 LNHDA, CDR2 SQIVND (reference sequence). The J segment lost 5 bases and the V segment lost 4 bases, leaving 5 bases of the junction unmatched. In DNA, the CDR3 is TGTGCCAGTAGTAGGCGGGAGGGTGCGGAGACCCAGTACTTC. It codes for CASSRREGAETQYF.

The table lists this clone with a count of one. This sequence joins TRBV6-5 and TRBJ1-6, with a possible D match to TRBD1 (5 bases). Trimming took off 6 bases at V and 6 bases at J, with 15 bases between the two ends. This CDR3 spans 15 amino acids. Germline V gene sequence: CDR1 MNHEY, CDR2 SVGAGI. CDR3 nucleotides: TGTGCCAGCAGGACGTGGCGGGACGGTAATTCACCCCTCCACTTT. Translating it yields CASRTWRDGNSPLHF.

This chain connects TRBV4-1 to TRBJ1-1; TRBD1 matches at 7 bases. The CDR3 covers 16 residues. The germline V gene has CDR1 MGHRA and CDR2 YSYEKL. Trimming took 1 base from V and 0 from J; bases not matched to a gene: 5. The DNA of the CDR3 is TGCGCCAGCAGCCAAGGGGGCAGGGGGATGAACACTGAAGCTTTCTTT. This encodes CASSQGGRGMNTEAFF.

CDR3 residues: CASCYNQPQHF. As DNA, the CDR3 is TGTGCCAGCTGCTACAATCAGCCCCAGCATTTT. The chain is built from TRBV21-1 and TRBJ1-5. TRBV21-1 is labeled a pseudogene. CDR3 length equals 11 residues.

The chain employs TRBV27 and TRBJ1-2; TRBD1 matches 8 bases. CDR1 MNHEY and CDR2 SMNVEV come from the germline V gene (reference sequence). V shed 6 bases and J 3 bases; nucleotides not matched to a gene: 15. CDR3 size: 17 residues. The CDR3 protein is CASSSDRGSSGHYGYTF. Written as DNA, the CDR3 is TGTGCCAGCAGCTCTGACAGGGGATCGTCTGGACACTATGGCTACACCTTC.

On this clone itself: Distinct nucleotide sequences in the sample also encode this CDR3. This sequence joins TRBV30 and TRBJ1-5, with 8 nucleotides matching TRBD1. V shed 0 bases and J 7 bases; nucleotides not matched to a gene: 2. The germline gives CDR1 GTSNPN, CDR2 SVGIG (reference sequence). CDR3 size: 13 residues. CDR3 amino acids: CAWSVQGGQPQHF. The CDR3 DNA sequence: TGTGCCTGGAGTGTACAGGGGGGGCAGCCCCAGCATTTT.